The clone carrying this TCR beta chain was found a few times. Antigen unknown. TCRdb used MiXCR to reprocess the RT-PCR reads, holding one entry per CDR3 protein. Among approximately 500,000 distinct CDR3 sequences listed, around 13% were seen once. CDR3 length: 15 residues. V was pared by 6 bases and J by 7 bases, with 22 bases between. Germline V gene lookup returns CDR1 MNHEY and CDR2 SMNVEV (reference sequence). This sample was taken from a study of response to subunit inactivated influenza vaccine. Study results and limitations: Each seasonal flu vaccination may recruit only limited new T cells, authors suggested.

The source of this sequence is a man over 45 who received an inactivated influenza vaccine. The input for sequencing was PBMCs from blood, taken 11 to 12 days after vaccination. This chain joins TRBV27 and TRBJ2-7; tentative D call: TRBD2 (6 bases). CDR3 DNA: TGTGCCAGCAGCCCGTACAGTGTGACCGGAGGGGAGCAGTACTTC. Its translation is CASSPYSVTGGEQYF.